One and the same sample provided the 26 T cell receptor beta chains below, sequenced in a study of blood T cell repertoires in COVID-19. Sequencing was performed with immunoSEQ multiplex PCR; in TCRdb, only in-frame clones are kept and a portion is missing. The table has about 320,000 clones, 65% to 85% seen once; the top ten hold approximately 1.1%. The material sequenced was peripheral blood. The receptors come from a woman aged 50 to 60 with acute or convalescent COVID-19.

The genes are TRBV5-1 and TRBJ2-7; maybe TRBD2 (7 bases). Between the trimmed V and J ends, which lost 0 bases and 7 bases, there was a span of 17 bases. From germline, CDR1 is SGHRS and CDR2 YFSETQ. The CDR3 is made up of 15 amino acids. The CDR3 is CASSLEGGGRWEQYF. CDR3 nucleotide sequence: TGCGCCAGCAGCTTGGAGGGCGGGGGCCGGTGGGAGCAGTACTTC.

This clone was detected once. This chain joins TRBV19 and TRBJ2-7, with D possibly TRBD1 on 6 matching bases. Germline CDR1 is LNHDA and CDR2 is SQIVND (reference sequence). The CDR3 has 9 residues. The V end lost 11 bases, the J end lost 11 bases, and 13 bases lay between the germline ends. CDR3 bases: TGTGCCCTAAGGGCAGGGGAGTACTTC. Translating gives CALRAGEYF.

The genes are TRBV3-1 (or the pseudogene TRBV3-2) and TRBJ2-7, with TRBD1 as a possible D gene (5 bases). V shed 1 base and J shed 5 bases, with 9 bases lying between them. This CDR3 region has 13 residues. CDR1 is LGHDT, CDR2 YNNKEL, per germline (reference sequence). The CDR3 DNA reads as TGTGCCAGCAGCCAAGGGGGCCTCGACGAGCAGTACGTC. It codes for CASSQGGLDEQYV.

The genes are TRBV2 and TRBJ2-6, with D hard to call. The CDR3 covers 14 residues. V dropped 8 bases and J dropped 0 bases, with 8 bases sitting between them. Germline loops: CDR1 SNHLY, CDR2 FYNNEI. CDR3 DNA: TGTGCCAGCTGCTATTTCTCTGGGGCCAACGTCCTGACTTTC. This encodes CASCYFSGANVLTF.

The V and J genes are TRBV30 and TRBJ1-1; D call uncertain. With 4 bases removed from V and 3 bases from J, the gap between germline ends came to 12 bases. The CDR3 totals 13 residues. Looked up from germline, CDR1 is GTSNPN and CDR2 is SVGIG (reference sequence). CDR3 DNA: TGTGCCTGGAAGCGGCTGCTCGACACTGAAGCTTTCTTT. Translating gives CAWKRLLDTEAFF.

The CDR3: CASSLANGAEQYF. The CDR3 DNA follows: TGCGCCAGCAGCTTGGCCAATGGGGCCGAGCAGTACTTC. V and J are TRBV5-1 and TRBJ2-7; a weak D match, TRBD1 (5 bases). V was clipped by 0 bases and J by 6 bases, with 10 bases between them. From germline, CDR1 is SGHRS and CDR2 YFSETQ. The CDR3 length is 13 residues.

J is TRBJ1-4 and V is TRBV27; D possibly corresponds to TRBD1 (5 bases). Trimming removed 5 bases at V and 3 bases at J, with 25 bases between. Germline V lookup: CDR1 MNHEY, CDR2 SMNVEV (reference sequence). The CDR3 has 19 amino acids. The DNA of the CDR3 is TGTGCCAGCAGTCAGGTCAAAGTCCCGGGACTTTTTTCTAATGAAAAACTGTTTTTT. It is translated as CASSQVKVPGLFSNEKLFF.

The rearrangement links TRBV10-3 to TRBJ2-7; 11 bases match TRBD2. This CDR3 contains 13 residues. V dropped 6 bases and J dropped 5; count of bases not matched to a gene: 3. Germline values: CDR1 ENHRY, CDR2 SYGVKD. The CDR3: CAISLGLADEQYF. For the CDR3, the DNA is TGTGCCATCAGCCTGGGACTAGCGGACGAGCAGTACTTC.

V and J are TRBV9 and TRBJ2-1; TRBD2 aligns across 9 bases. The CDR3 runs 16 residues. Germline V CDR1 and CDR2: SGDLS, YYNGEE. The V gene end was trimmed by 4 bases and the J gene end by 0 bases; junction bases not matched to a gene: 5. The DNA for the CDR3 is TGTGCCAGCAGCAGGACTAGCGACATCTCCTACAATGAGCAGTTCTTC. Translating gives CASSRTSDISYNEQFF.

This clone has only one observation. The CDR3 sequence is CAWKRGQYNEQFF. CDR3 DNA sequence: TGTGCCTGGAAACGAGGACAGTACAATGAGCAGTTCTTC. The chain couples TRBV30 to TRBJ2-1; possible D gene TRBD1, 6 bases. The germline V gene has CDR1 GTSNPN and CDR2 SVGIG (reference sequence). CDR3 size: 13 residues. V lost 4 bases and J 4 bases, leaving 11 bases between the germline ends.

This chain joins TRBV6-2 or TRBV6-3 and TRBJ2-2, with 9 bases lining up with TRBD1. The CDR3 contains 16 residues. The V and J ends lost 2 bases and 4 bases, in that order; junction bases with no gene match: 5. CDR1 is MNHEY, CDR2 SVGEGT, per germline. The CDR3 protein is CASSYQTGGGTGELFF. In DNA, the CDR3 is TGTGCCAGCAGTTACCAGACAGGGGGGGGCACCGGGGAGCTGTTTTTT.

Comments on this clone: This specimen includes other DNA sequences encoding the same CDR3. The rearrangement links TRBV5-4 to TRBJ1-3; TRBD1 matches at 7 bases. The germline V gene encodes CDR1 SGHNT and CDR2 YYREEE (reference sequence). This CDR3 has 15 amino acids. V gave up 1 base and J gave up 4 bases; unmatched junction bases: 5. CDR3 region: CASSLRQGSGNTIYF. The CDR3 DNA is TGTGCCAGCAGCTTGCGACAGGGATCAGGAAACACCATATATTTT.

J is TRBJ1-5 and V is TRBV19; D unclear. The V gene lost 6 bases and the J gene lost 3 bases, with 12 bases spanning the gap. The CDR3 loop spans 14 amino acids. Germline lookup yields CDR1 LNHDA and CDR2 SQIVND (reference sequence). The chain's CDR3 is CASRPRLLNQPQHF. CDR3 nucleotides: TGTGCCAGTAGACCCCGACTGCTCAATCAGCCCCAGCATTTT. Looking up the rest from reference TRBV19 and TRBJ1-5 gives the full variable domain: DGGITQSPKYLFRKEGQNVTLSCEQNLNHDAMYWYRQDPGQGLRLIYYSQIVNDFQKGDIAEGYSVSREKKESFPLTVTSAQKNPTAFYLCASRPRLLNQPQHFGDGTRLSIL.

The chain uses TRBV7-8 and TRBJ1-1; 7 nucleotides agree with TRBD1. Germline CDR1 and CDR2: SGHVS and FQNEAQ. The CDR3 consists of 13 residues. The V segment lost 10 bases and the J segment 12 bases; nucleotides outside the gene matches: 17. CDR3 sequence reads: CATRPDTGANPFF. The CDR3 bases are TGTGCCACCCGACCAGATACAGGGGCCAACCCTTTCTTT.

This chain connects TRBV15 to TRBJ2-5; 7 bases agree with TRBD2. The CDR3 runs to 14 residues. V lost 5 bases and J lost 7; bases outside the gene matches: 10. Germline V gene lookup returns CDR1 LNHNV and CDR2 YYDKDF (reference sequence). This CDR3 reads CATSGAHWEGTQYF. CDR3 coding DNA: TGTGCCACCAGCGGGGCTCATTGGGAGGGGACCCAGTACTTC.

This clone has only one observation. The J gene is TRBJ2-3, the V gene TRBV7-9; tentative D call: TRBD2 (5 bases). The CDR3 runs 14 residues. V dropped 5 bases and J dropped 0 bases, with 9 bases sitting between them. Per the germline V gene, CDR1 is SEHNR and CDR2 is FQNEAQ (reference sequence). The CDR3 spells CASSQTRSTDTQYF. The CDR3 region has the DNA TGTGCCAGCAGCCAAACTAGGAGCACAGATACGCAGTATTTT.

The chain has TRBV30 and TRBJ2-7; TRBD1 matches 9 bases. Germline V gene lookup returns CDR1 GTSNPN and CDR2 SVGIG (reference sequence). This CDR3 spans 15 amino acids. V lost 6 bases to trimming and J lost 4 bases; unmatched junction nucleotides: 13. CDR3 in DNA: TGTGCCTGTCCCCCCGGGGGACAGGGACCATACGAGCAGTACTTC. This translates into CACPPGGQGPYEQYF.

This sequence joins TRBV29-1 and TRBJ1-4; no clear D. The V end lost 2 bases, the J end lost 5 bases, and 9 bases lay between the germline ends. Germline values: CDR1 SQVTM, CDR2 ANQGSEA. This CDR3 has 13 amino acids. The CDR3 sequence: CSVERQANEKLFF. CDR3 nucleotide sequence: TGCAGCGTTGAACGGCAGGCGAATGAAAAACTGTTTTTT.

This clone was observed a handful of times. The chain uses TRBV7-2 and TRBJ2-3; TRBD2 agrees at 13 bases. The CDR3 is 17 amino acids. J gave up 5 bases and V 1 base, and 6 bases lay outside the gene matches. Germline V gene lookup returns CDR1 SGHTA and CDR2 FQGNSA. The CDR3 bases are TGTGCCAGCAGCTTAGATCCGGGACTAGCGGGAAGAGATACGCAGTATTTT. Amino acid sequence: CASSLDPGLAGRDTQYF.

The rearrangement joins TRBV10-2 to TRBJ2-6; the D gene is possibly TRBD2 (6 bases). Trimming took off 6 bases at V and 0 bases at J, with 9 bases between the two ends. This CDR3 spans 15 amino acids. Germline V gives CDR1 WSHSY, CDR2 SAAADI. The CDR3 nucleotides are TGCGCCAGCAGGCAGGGAGGCTCTGGGGCCAACGTCCTGACTTTC. Its translation: CASRQGGSGANVLTF.

This clone was counted many times. The rearrangement links TRBV12-3 or TRBV12-4 to TRBJ1-4; the match to TRBD1 covers 9 bases. The junction had 5 bases not matched to a gene; V was cut back by 5 bases and J by 10 bases. The CDR3 length is 13 residues. CDR3 nucleotides: TGTGCCAGCAGTGACAGGGGGATCGGAAAACTGTTTTTT. Translated: CASSDRGIGKLFF.

The chain is built from TRBV24-1 and TRBJ1-1, with D perhaps TRBD1 (5 bases). V shed 3 bases and J shed 1 base, with 8 bases lying between them. Per germline, CDR1 KGHDR and CDR2 SFDVKD. The CDR3 spans 14 residues. The CDR3 nucleotides read TGTGCCACCAGTGATAATCAGGGGAACACTGAAGCTTTCTTT. This sequence encodes CATSDNQGNTEAFF.

This clone was observed once. The chain recombines TRBV7-2 with TRBJ2-7, with D possibly TRBD2 on 7 matching bases. The CDR3 contains 13 residues. Germline V gives CDR1 SGHTA, CDR2 FQGNSA. V lost 9 bases and J 4 bases, leaving 16 bases between the germline ends. The CDR3 spells CASHLRGGYEQYF. CDR3 nucleotides: TGTGCCAGTCACCTAAGGGGGGGTTACGAGCAGTACTTC. The variable domain in full, completed from reference TRBV7-2 and TRBJ2-7, reads GAGVSQSPSNKVTEKGKDVELRCDPISGHTALYWYRQSLGQGLEFLIYFQGNSAPDKSGLPSDRFSAERTGGSVSTLTIQRTQQEDSAVYLCASHLRGGYEQYFGPGTRLTVT.

This sequence joins TRBV4-2 and TRBJ2-7; weak D call: TRBD2 (6 bases). This CDR3 is built from 17 residues. With 5 bases removed from V and 2 bases from J, the gap between germline ends came to 22 bases. The V gene's germline CDR1 is LGHNA and CDR2 YNFKEQ. The CDR3 sequence is CASSSPGGASDPYEQYF. As DNA, the CDR3 is TGTGCCAGCAGCTCACCAGGTGGGGCTAGCGATCCCTACGAGCAGTACTTC.

The genes are TRBV5-3 and TRBJ2-7; 13 bases line up with TRBD2. TRBV5-3 belongs to the ORF category, with a function that is uncertain. This CDR3 contains 16 residues. V shed 4 bases, J shed 1 base, and the junction held 5 bases outside the gene matches. The CDR3 reads CARSELAGGASYEQYV. CDR3 nucleotide sequence: TGTGCCAGAAGCGAACTAGCGGGGGGGGCTTCCTACGAGCAGTACGTC.

V and J are TRBV4-2 and TRBJ2-5; no reliable D call. V shed 4 bases and J shed 0 bases, with 9 bases lying between them. There are 14 residues in the CDR3. Germline assignment: CDR1 LGHNA and CDR2 YNFKEQ. CDR3 sequence: CASSRSVYQETQYF. CDR3 in DNA: TGTGCCAGCAGCCGGTCAGTGTACCAAGAGACCCAGTACTTC.